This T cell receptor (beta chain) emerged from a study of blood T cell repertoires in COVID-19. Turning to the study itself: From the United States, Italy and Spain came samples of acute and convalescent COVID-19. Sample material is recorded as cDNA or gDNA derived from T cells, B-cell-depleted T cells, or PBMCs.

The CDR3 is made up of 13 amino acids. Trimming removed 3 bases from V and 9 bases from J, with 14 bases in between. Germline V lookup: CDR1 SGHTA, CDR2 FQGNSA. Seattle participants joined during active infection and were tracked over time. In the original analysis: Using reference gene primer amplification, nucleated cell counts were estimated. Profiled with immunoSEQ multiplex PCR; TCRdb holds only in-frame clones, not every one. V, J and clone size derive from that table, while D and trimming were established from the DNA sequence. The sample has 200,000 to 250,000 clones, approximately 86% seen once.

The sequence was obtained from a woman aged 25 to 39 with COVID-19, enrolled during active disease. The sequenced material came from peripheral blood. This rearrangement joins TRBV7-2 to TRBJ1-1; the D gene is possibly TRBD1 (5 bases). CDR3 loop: CASSFKRGEKAFF. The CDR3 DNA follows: TGTGCCAGCAGCTTTAAACGGGGGGAGAAAGCTTTCTTT.